The present T cell receptor beta chain was sequenced within a study of blood T cell repertoires in COVID-19. Study background: PBMCs, B-cell-depleted T cells, or T cells were the source of the cDNA or gDNA that made up the material.

CDR3 length: 15 amino acids. J was trimmed by 3 bases and V by 3 bases; bases with no gene match: 5. Germline CDR1 reads SGHAT; CDR2 reads FQNNGV. TCRdb's copy holds only in-frame clones and misses some; the assay was immunoSEQ multiplex PCR. Of around 63,000 clones listed, about 86% are singletons. The origin of this receptor is a woman older than 75 with active COVID-19. The specimen was peripheral blood. J is TRBJ2-7 and V is TRBV11-2, with TRBD1 matching 10 bases. Here the CDR3 DNA reads TGTGCCAGCAGCTTTCTGACAGGGGGCGGCTACGAGCAGTACTTC. Its protein is CASSFLTGGGYEQYF.